The clone carrying this TCR beta chain has more than one count but fewer than ten. Antigen specificity is unknown. At sampling all donors were nominally healthy, likely with unrecorded immune exposures. Both 60 Vbeta primers and 13 Jbeta primers went into the PCR. Some clones are missing from TCRdb's copy, which holds only in-frame ones; the method was immunoSEQ multiplex PCR. The data show around 150,000 clones, about 80% seen once. Trimming cost V 3 bases and J 4 bases; bases outside gene matches: 10. Germline CDR1 MGHRA, CDR2 YSYEKL. The CDR3 has 19 residues. These data come from a study of cytomegalovirus exposure and HLA in healthy donors. Background on the study: Prior work identified 100 million to 130 million unique TCR beta sequences in some 200 million T cells.

Notes on the study in general: Presence/absence analyses took donor sequencing depth as roughly uniform.

This TCR derives from a girl aged 10 to 17 in good health and CMV-seropositive. Sequencing used PBMCs. The chain is built from TRBV4-1 and TRBJ2-3, with 16 bases fitting TRBD2. CDR3 in amino acids: CASSHPAGLAGGAPDTQYF. DNA for the CDR3: TGCGCCAGCAGCCATCCCGCGGGACTAGCGGGGGGGGCCCCAGATACGCAGTATTTT.